This record looks at one TCR beta chain sequence and its context. This specimen belongs to a study of blood T cell repertoires in COVID-19. The wider study: Samples came from the United States, Italy and Spain, spanning acute and convalescent COVID-19. Sample material is recorded as cDNA or gDNA derived from T cells, B-cell-depleted T cells, or PBMCs.

Germline CDR1 reads SEHNR; CDR2 reads FQNEAQ (reference sequence). J was trimmed by 7 bases and V by 5 bases; bases with no gene match: 9. The CDR3 extends over 17 amino acids. Clones were sequenced by immunoSEQ multiplex PCR, and TCRdb holds only the in-frame ones, with some missing. The table shows approximately 85,000 clones, with about 90% occurring only once. The genes are TRBV7-9 and TRBJ2-2; 14 bases map to TRBD2. Sequenced sample: peripheral blood. This receptor was taken from a woman aged 45-65 years in a cohort sampled during active COVID-19. The CDR3 region is CASSPFRLAGGGGELFF. In nucleotides, the CDR3 is TGTGCCAGCAGCCCCTTCCGACTAGCGGGAGGGGGCGGGGAGCTGTTTTTT.